One sample yielded the 30 T cell receptor beta chains listed below, sequenced in a study of cytomegalovirus exposure and HLA in healthy donors. Method: immunoSEQ multiplex PCR; TCRdb's copy keeps in-frame clones and lacks some. The top ten hold 1.9% of the sample, which has about 72,000 clones, 94% seen once. Sequencing used PBMCs. The source is a woman aged 18-29 years in good health and CMV-seropositive.

CDR3 in amino acids: CASSFGPHGGEQFF. In nucleotides, the CDR3 is TGCGCCAGCAGCTTTGGCCCTCACGGAGGGGAGCAGTTCTTC. This rearrangement joins TRBV5-1 to TRBJ2-1, with D possibly being TRBD2 (6 bases). Germline lookup yields CDR1 SGHRS and CDR2 YFSETQ. This CDR3 comprises 14 residues. Between the trimmed V and J ends, which lost 2 bases and 10 bases, there was a span of 16 bases.

The rearrangement links TRBV5-4 to TRBJ2-4; perhaps TRBD2 as D (7 bases). V was shortened by 4 bases and J by 1 base, with 21 bases between the two germline ends. This CDR3 has 18 amino acids. The germline gives CDR1 SGHNT, CDR2 YYREEE (reference sequence). CDR3 in amino acids: CASSIRGGDRSAKNIQYF. The DNA for the CDR3 is TGTGCCAGCAGCATCAGGGGAGGGGATCGGTCTGCCAAAAACATTCAGTACTTC.

The rearrangement links TRBV4-1 to TRBJ1-1; no firm D call. CDR3 length: 15 residues. From germline, CDR1 is MGHRA and CDR2 YSYEKL. The ends were cut back, 1 base at V and 1 base at J, with 10 bases in the middle. The DNA for the CDR3 is TGCGCCAGCAGCCAAGTAACAGCACAGAACACTGAAGCTTTCTTT. Its protein is CASSQVTAQNTEAFF.

Here the CDR3 DNA reads TGTGCCAGCAGTGAAGAGAGGGGGACTAGAATCGCCTACAATGAGCAGTTCTTC. It is translated as CASSEERGTRIAYNEQFF. V and J are TRBV6-1 and TRBJ2-1, with 8 bases aligning to TRBD2. CDR1 and CDR2 (germline): MNHNS, SASEGT. V was clipped by 1 base and J by 2 bases; unmatched bases: 10. The CDR3 has 18 amino acids.

The chain uses TRBV14 and TRBJ2-3; no definite D call. CDR1 and CDR2 from the germline V gene are SGHDN and FVKESK. The CDR3 consists of 16 residues. Trimming removed 0 bases from V and 2 bases from J, with 12 bases in between. The DNA of the CDR3 is TGTGCCAGCAGCCAAGAAGAGGCCTACCCCACAGATACGCAGTATTTT. Translating it yields CASSQEEAYPTDTQYF.

The gene calls are TRBV27 and TRBJ1-1; D perhaps matches TRBD1 (5 bases). Germline lookup yields CDR1 MNHEY and CDR2 SMNVEV (reference sequence). Between the trimmed V and J ends, which lost 5 bases and 4 bases, there was a span of 14 bases. CDR3 length: 14 residues. This CDR3 is CASSPGWGGTEAFF. CDR3 nucleotide sequence: TGTGCCAGCAGTCCGGGTTGGGGCGGCACTGAAGCTTTCTTT.

This chain connects TRBV5-1 to TRBJ1-2; D unresolved. From germline, CDR1 is SGHRS and CDR2 YFSETQ. CDR3 size: 15 residues. Deletions cut 0 bases from V and 1 base from J, with 10 bases between. In DNA form, the CDR3 reads TGCGCCAGCAGCTTGGGCCCTACCATTAACTATGGCTACACCTTC. This translates into CASSLGPTINYGYTF.

The rearrangement joins TRBV6-6 to TRBJ2-7, with D maybe TRBD2 (6 bases). The CDR3 length is 12 residues. CDR1 and CDR2 (germline): MNHNY, SVGAGI (reference sequence). Trimming shortened V by 8 bases and J by 2 bases, and 10 bases separated the two germline ends. CDR3 in DNA: TGTGCCAGCGGACTACCAACCTACGAGCAGTACTTC. This codes for CASGLPTYEQYF.

A word on this clone: At the DNA level, this CDR3 is encoded by other sequences in the same sample as well. The chain couples TRBV6-5 to TRBJ1-1; D is undetermined. The germline CDR1 and CDR2 sequences are MNHEY and SVGAGI. V was trimmed by 6 bases and J by 3 bases, leaving 11 bases between them. The CDR3 has 13 residues. For the CDR3, the DNA is TGTGCCAGCAGCTTCTCCGGGGACACTGAAGCTTTCTTT. This sequence encodes CASSFSGDTEAFF.

This clone was counted once. This chain uses TRBV6-6 with TRBJ2-1; 10 bases match TRBD2. This CDR3 comprises 15 residues. Germline V gene data show CDR1 as MNHNY and CDR2 as SVGAGI (reference sequence). V was pared by 7 bases and J by 6 bases, with 9 bases of the junction left unmatched. The CDR3 DNA reads TGTGCCAGCACCTATAGCGGGGGGTCAGGCAATGAGCAGTTCTTC. It is translated as CASTYSGGSGNEQFF.

This clone was counted a single time. This chain connects TRBV19 to TRBJ2-7, with D perhaps TRBD1 (5 bases). V lost 4 bases and J lost 6, with 13 bases in between. From germline, CDR1 is LNHDA and CDR2 SQIVND (reference sequence). This CDR3 has 13 amino acids. The CDR3 region is CASSTLYRGEQYF. In nucleotides, the CDR3 is TGTGCCAGTAGTACCCTCTATAGGGGCGAGCAGTACTTC.

The rearrangement joins TRBV4-1 to TRBJ2-1; 10 bases match TRBD2. The CDR3 spans 17 residues. J was trimmed by 4 bases and V by 0 bases; bases with no gene match: 6. Germline assignment: CDR1 MGHRA and CDR2 YSYEKL. This CDR3 reads CASSQDELAGTYNEQFF. In DNA, the CDR3 is TGCGCCAGCAGCCAAGATGAACTAGCGGGAACGTACAATGAGCAGTTCTTC.

This chain joins TRBV10-3 and TRBJ1-5, with D perhaps TRBD1 (6 bases). V was clipped by 0 bases and J by 5 bases, with 14 bases between them. The germline V gene encodes CDR1 ENHRY and CDR2 SYGVKD. The CDR3 extends over 16 amino acids. The CDR3 coding sequence is TGTGCCATCAGTGAGTCGGGGACATTTACTTATCAGCCCCAGCATTTT. Translated: CAISESGTFTYQPQHF.

CDR3 residues: CASNRAQGSYEQYF. DNA for the CDR3: TGTGCCAGTAACCGGGCGCAGGGATCCTACGAGCAGTACTTC. This chain connects TRBV19 to TRBJ2-7, with TRBD1 as a possible D gene (5 bases). With 7 bases removed from V and 1 base from J, the gap between germline ends came to 14 bases. In germline, CDR1 is LNHDA, CDR2 SQIVND (reference sequence). The CDR3 contains 14 residues.

The rearrangement uses TRBV27 and TRBJ2-3; 11 positions agree with TRBD2. This CDR3 contains 16 residues. Trimming cost V 2 bases and J 6 bases; bases outside gene matches: 7. CDR1 and CDR2 from the germline V gene are MNHEY and SMNVEV (reference sequence). The CDR3 DNA sequence: TGTGCCAGCAGTTTAGTGAGACTAGCGGGGAGGGATACGCAGTATTTT. This codes for CASSLVRLAGRDTQYF.

This clone was seen a few times. The V call is TRBV4-3, the J call TRBJ2-7; 11 bases are shared with TRBD1. Germline CDR1 reads LGHNA; CDR2 reads YSLEER. V shed 4 bases, J shed 8 bases, and the junction held 13 bases outside the gene matches. The CDR3 covers 16 residues. In nucleotides, the CDR3 is TGCGCCAGCAGCCGCACTACCGGGACAGGGGGGCATCAGCAGTACTTC. Translated, it gives CASSRTTGTGGHQQYF.

The chain uses TRBV7-9 and TRBJ2-4; 12 positions agree with TRBD2. CDR1 is SEHNR and CDR2 is FQNEAQ in the germline V gene (reference sequence). Trimming cost V 7 bases and J 3 bases; bases outside gene matches: 10. The CDR3 is 17 amino acids. The CDR3: CASTPLAGGPVKNIQYF. The CDR3 DNA reads TGTGCCAGCACCCCCCTAGCGGGAGGGCCTGTCAAAAACATTCAGTACTTC. Full variable domain (missing parts from reference TRBV7-9 and TRBJ2-4): DTGVSQNPRHKITKRGQNVTFRCDPISEHNRLYWYRQTLGQGPEFLTYFQNEAQLEKSRLLSDRFSAERPKGSFSTLEIQRTEQGDSAMYLCASTPLAGGPVKNIQYFGAGTRLSVL.

This chain links TRBV21-1 with TRBJ1-3; the D call in the table, TRBD1, was not verified against the DNA. TRBV21-1 is an annotated pseudogene. CDR3 length equals 14 residues. As DNA, the CDR3 is TGTGCCAGACCAAAAACAAACCGCGGAAACACCATATATTTT. It codes for CARPKTNRGNTIYF.

This chain uses TRBV9 with TRBJ2-1, with TRBD1 matching 7 bases. With V trimmed by 3 bases and J by 3 bases, 0 bases remained unmatched. Germline V gives CDR1 SGDLS, CDR2 YYNGEE. The CDR3 loop spans 13 amino acids. The CDR3 DNA sequence: TGTGCCAGCAGCGCAGGGGGCTACAATGAGCAGTTCTTC. It yields the protein CASSAGGYNEQFF.

Written as DNA, the CDR3 is TGTGCCTGGAGTGTACTGGACATGAACACTGAAGCTTTCTTT. It encodes CAWSVLDMNTEAFF. V is TRBV30 and J is TRBJ1-1; TRBD1 is a possible D gene (5 bases). Trimming pared 0 bases from V and 0 bases from J, leaving 8 bases between. Germline values: CDR1 GTSNPN, CDR2 SVGIG (reference sequence). The CDR3 extends over 14 amino acids.

The chain has TRBV30 and TRBJ2-5; D is undetermined. The CDR3 loop spans 12 amino acids. V dropped 3 bases and J dropped 1 base, with 6 bases sitting between them. CDR1 GTSNPN and CDR2 SVGIG come from the germline V gene (reference sequence). CDR3 DNA sequence: TGTGCCTGGAGGCAGTCCCAAGAGACCCAGTACTTC. Amino acids: CAWRQSQETQYF.

This chain connects TRBV5-1 to TRBJ2-7, with D unresolved. Germline V gene lookup returns CDR1 SGHRS and CDR2 YFSETQ. The CDR3 covers 14 residues. Trimming took off 0 bases at V and 1 base at J, with 8 bases between the two ends. The CDR3 loop reads CASSLVGRSYEQYF. For the CDR3, the DNA is TGCGCCAGCAGCTTGGTTGGGCGTTCCTACGAGCAGTACTTC.

The V gene is TRBV5-1, the J gene TRBJ1-5; no clear D gene. Germline values: CDR1 SGHRS, CDR2 YFSETQ. With 4 bases removed from V and 6 bases from J, the gap between germline ends came to 14 bases. The CDR3 is 14 amino acids. The CDR3 coding sequence is TGCGCCAGCAGCCCCGGGTCCCGAGGTCAGCCCCAGCATTTT. Translated: CASSPGSRGQPQHF.

The V call is TRBV2, the J call TRBJ2-3; TRBD2 agrees at 9 bases. The germline CDR1 and CDR2 sequences are SNHLY and FYNNEI. Trimming removed 5 bases from V and 5 bases from J; junction bases left unmatched: 5. The CDR3 spans 14 residues. In nucleotides, the CDR3 is TGTGCCAGCAGTAAGGGACTAGCAGTAGATACGCAGTATTTT. Translation: CASSKGLAVDTQYF. Full variable domain (outside the CDR3, taken from reference TRBV2 and TRBJ2-3): EPEVTQTPSHQVTQMGQEVILRCVPISNHLYFYWYRQILGQKVEFLVSFYNNEISEKSEIFDDQFSVERPDGSNFTLKIRSTKLEDSAMYFCASSKGLAVDTQYFGPGTRLTVL.

This CDR3 is CASSQLTGTGNTIYF. CDR3 DNA sequence: TGCGCCAGCAGCCAGTTGACAGGAACTGGAAACACCATATATTTT. The V call is TRBV4-1, the J call TRBJ1-3; maybe TRBD1 (6 bases). Between the trimmed V and J ends, which lost 3 bases and 2 bases, there was a span of 11 bases. Germline CDR1 and CDR2: MGHRA and YSYEKL. The CDR3 has 15 residues.

This clone was observed a single time. The genes are TRBV6-6 and TRBJ1-2; 8 nucleotides align to TRBD1. The CDR3 sequence is 15 residues long. Germline CDR1 and CDR2: MNHNY and SVGAGI (reference sequence). The trim removed 6 bases at V and 0 bases at J, leaving 6 bases unmatched. CDR3 nucleotides: TGTGCCAGCAGACAGGACAGGGACGCTAACTATGGCTACACCTTC. The encoded protein is CASRQDRDANYGYTF.

This chain joins TRBV7-9 and TRBJ2-2, with 8 positions matching TRBD2. Looked up from germline, CDR1 is SEHNR and CDR2 is FQNEAQ (reference sequence). The V and J ends lost 6 bases and 1 base, in that order; junction bases with no gene match: 7. CDR3 length: 16 residues. CDR3 DNA sequence: TGTGCCAGCAGTCCCCCCCTAGCGGGGAACACCGGGGAGCTGTTTTTT. Translation: CASSPPLAGNTGELFF.

This chain uses TRBV7-9 with TRBJ1-2; TRBD1 is a possible D gene (6 bases). This CDR3 contains 13 residues. Trimming pared 3 bases from V and 5 bases from J, leaving 10 bases between. Germline CDR1 and CDR2: SEHNR and FQNEAQ (reference sequence). CDR3 region: CASSFNRAYGYTF. CDR3 nucleotides: TGTGCCAGCAGCTTCAACAGGGCATATGGCTACACCTTC.

The genes are TRBV27 and TRBJ2-7, with 12 bases aligning to TRBD2. The V segment lost 2 bases and the J segment 2 bases; nucleotides outside the gene matches: 4. The germline CDR1 and CDR2 sequences are MNHEY and SMNVEV (reference sequence). The CDR3 contains 16 residues. For the CDR3, the DNA is TGTGCCAGCAGTTTAAGGACTAGCGGGGCTACCTACGAGCAGTACTTC. Protein: CASSLRTSGATYEQYF.

The V and J genes are TRBV4-1 and TRBJ1-2; 8 nucleotides agree with TRBD1. V gave up 8 bases and J gave up 8 bases; unmatched junction bases: 19. This CDR3 is 16 amino acids long. Germline V gene sequence: CDR1 MGHRA, CDR2 YSYEKL. CDR3 nucleotides: TGCGCCAGCGGTTGGGACAGGAGTTCCCGTTCAGGGGGCTACACCTTC. As protein: CASGWDRSSRSGGYTF.